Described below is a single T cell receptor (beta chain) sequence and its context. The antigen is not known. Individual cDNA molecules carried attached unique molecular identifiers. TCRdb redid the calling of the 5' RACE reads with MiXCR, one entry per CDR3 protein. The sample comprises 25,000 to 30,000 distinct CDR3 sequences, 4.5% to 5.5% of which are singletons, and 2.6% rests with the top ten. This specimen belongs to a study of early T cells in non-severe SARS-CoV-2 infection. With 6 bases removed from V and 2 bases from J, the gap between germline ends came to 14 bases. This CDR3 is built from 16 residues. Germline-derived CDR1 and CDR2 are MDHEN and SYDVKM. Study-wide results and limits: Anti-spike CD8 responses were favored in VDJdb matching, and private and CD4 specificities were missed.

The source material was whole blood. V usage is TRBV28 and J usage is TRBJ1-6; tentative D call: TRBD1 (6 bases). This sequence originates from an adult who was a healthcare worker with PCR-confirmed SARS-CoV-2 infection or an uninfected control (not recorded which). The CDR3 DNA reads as TGTGCCAGCAGCCCTCAGGGGCAGCCCTATAATTCACCCCTCCACTTT. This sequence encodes CASSPQGQPYNSPLHF.